A single TCR beta chain is shown here with its context. Antigen: not known. This record belongs to a study of T cells in narcolepsy. Study summary: Enrolled donors included narcolepsy type 1 or type 2 patients and healthy controls.

Using immunoSEQ multiplex PCR, the repertoire was profiled, and TCRdb retains in-frame clones only, with some absent. The table records nearly 35,000 clones, about 85% of them present only once. Study-wide results and caveats: Same-patient CSF and blood CD4+ T cell clonotypes included HCRT-specific and TRIB2-specific autoreactive ones. Healthy controls reportedly lacked the autoreactive clonotypes serially found in patients' blood.

Germline CDR1 LNHDA, CDR2 SQIVND (reference sequence). V lost 5 bases and J lost 2; bases outside the gene matches: 8. The CDR3 length is 15 residues. The V call is TRBV19, the J call TRBJ2-7; 8 positions agree with TRBD1. The sample comprised memory (CD45RA-) CD4+ T cells from blood. The sequence derives from a human donor in good health. CDR3 sequence reads: CASSSIGQGTYEQYF. In DNA form, the CDR3 reads TGTGCCAGTAGTTCCATCGGACAGGGAACCTACGAGCAGTACTTC. Using reference TRBV19 and TRBJ2-7 for the parts outside the CDR3, the full variable domain is DGGITQSPKYLFRKEGQNVTLSCEQNLNHDAMYWYRQDPGQGLRLIYYSQIVNDFQKGDIAEGYSVSREKKESFPLTVTSAQKNPTAFYLCASSSIGQGTYEQYFGPGTRLTVT.